The 6 T cell receptor beta chains given below trace back to one sample, sequenced in a study of blood T cell repertoires in COVID-19. The assay was immunoSEQ multiplex PCR, and TCRdb's table has in-frame clones only and misses some. In the table there are some 120,000 clones, 75% to 90% of which are singletons. Sequencing was carried out using PBMCs or T cells enriched from blood (not recorded which). The receptor source for this set is a man aged 25-45 years who had recovered from COVID-19.

The CDR3 nucleotides read TGCGCCAGCAGAGGTAGCGGGGGAAACACCGGGGAGCTGTTTTTT. It yields the protein CASRGSGGNTGELFF. This sequence joins TRBV5-1 and TRBJ2-2; 9 bases agree with TRBD2. The V gene end was trimmed by 5 bases and the J gene end by 2 bases; junction bases not matched to a gene: 4. Germline V CDR1 and CDR2: SGHRS, YFSETQ. CDR3 length equals 15 residues.

The chain recombines TRBV30 with TRBJ2-4, with D tentatively TRBD2 (5 bases). Germline V gene data show CDR1 as GTSNPN and CDR2 as SVGIG (reference sequence). The CDR3 is 11 residues long. Trimming pared 2 bases from V and 6 bases from J, leaving 5 bases between. This chain's CDR3 is CAWSRGNIQYF. The CDR3 region has the DNA TGTGCCTGGAGTCGGGGAAACATTCAGTACTTC.

This clone was seen only a few times. J is TRBJ1-6 and V is TRBV9; 9 bases align to TRBD1. This CDR3 comprises 17 residues. Germline values: CDR1 SGDLS, CDR2 YYNGEE. V shed 3 bases, J shed 10 bases, and the junction held 14 bases outside the gene matches. CDR3 in amino acids: CASSALPSPGQGSPLHF. The CDR3 DNA reads TGTGCCAGCAGCGCCCTACCGTCTCCGGGACAGGGATCACCCCTCCACTTT.

The V and J genes are TRBV5-4 and TRBJ2-1; 7 bases agree with TRBD2. The CDR3 contains 14 residues. Germline CDR1 and CDR2: SGHNT and YYREEE (reference sequence). Germline trimming cut 5 bases from V and 4 bases from J; bases unmatched to any gene: 6. The CDR3 DNA reads TGTGCCAGCAGTTCGGGAGGAGGGTACAATGAGCAGTTCTTC. It codes for CASSSGGGYNEQFF. Based on the CDR3 plus reference TRBV5-4 and TRBJ2-1, the full variable domain is ETGVTQSPTHLIKTRGQQVTLRCSSQSGHNTVSWYQQALGQGPQFIFQYYREEENGRGNFPPRFSGLQFPNYSSELNVNALELDDSALYLCASSSGGGYNEQFFGPGTRLTVL.

The chain joins TRBV3-1 (or the pseudogene TRBV3-2) to TRBJ1-2; possibly TRBD1 for D (6 bases). Looked up from germline, CDR1 is LGHDT and CDR2 is YNNKEL (reference sequence). The CDR3 contains 11 residues. Trimming shortened V by 4 bases and J by 8 bases, and 8 bases separated the two germline ends. The CDR3 coding sequence is TGTGCCAGCAGCCCAGGGGCCGGCTACACCTTC. Encoded protein: CASSPGAGYTF.

In DNA, the CDR3 is TGTGCCAGAAGCCCAGCCGGGTCCCTCGGCGGGGAGCTGTTTTTT. Its protein product is CARSPAGSLGGELFF. The V call is TRBV5-3, the J call TRBJ2-2; D is unclear. TRBV5-3 is marked as an open reading frame, function uncertain. The CDR3 runs 15 residues. The V end was cut by 4 bases, the J end by 7 bases, with 17 bases between.